A single sample gave rise to the 20 T cell receptor beta chains below, sequenced in a study of T-cell reconstitution after alpha-beta-depleted transplantation in children. The TCRbeta library incorporated unique molecular identifiers. MiXCR, applied by TCRdb to the PCR reads, yields one record per CDR3 protein. The repertoire holds approximately 350,000 distinct CDR3 sequences, with around a tenth as singletons. The source was PBMCs from the stem cell graft donor, collected from the stem cell graft. The receptors here all came from a human donor who donated a stem cell graft to a child with acute lymphoblastic leukemia.

This clonotype has ten or more counts. This sequence joins TRBV29-1 and TRBJ1-1; no clear D gene. The germline V and J ends were trimmed by 5 bases and 8 bases, with 9 bases remaining between them. Per germline, CDR1 SQVTM and CDR2 ANQGSEA. There are 10 residues in the CDR3. The DNA of the CDR3 is TGCAGCGTTCGGCTTCTCGAAGCTTTCTTT. This encodes CSVRLLEAFF. The whole variable domain, filled in from reference TRBV29-1 and TRBJ1-1, reads SAVISQKPSRDICQRGTSLTIQCQVDSQVTMMFWYRQQPGQSLTLIATANQGSEATYESGFVIDKFPISRPNLTFSTLTVSNMSPEDSSIYLCSVRLLEAFFGQGTRLTVV.

This clonotype appeared many times. This chain uses TRBV27 with TRBJ2-1; D may be TRBD1 (6 bases). Trimming removed 8 bases at V and 3 bases at J, with 14 bases between. In germline, CDR1 is MNHEY, CDR2 SMNVEV (reference sequence). This CDR3 contains 14 residues. CDR3 region: CASSRDTGYNEQFF. CDR3 sequence (DNA): TGTGCCAGCTCTAGGGACACGGGCTACAATGAGCAGTTCTTC.

The chain employs TRBV7-2 and TRBJ2-1, with a weak D call TRBD1 (6 bases). CDR1 is SGHTA, CDR2 FQGNSA, per germline. The ends were cut back, 0 bases at V and 4 bases at J, with 25 bases in the middle. The CDR3 is 20 residues long. CDR3 nucleotides: TGTGCCAGCAGCTTAGCCCACGGACAGTCTCTCGTGCCTCAATACAATGAGCAGTTCTTC. Translating it yields CASSLAHGQSLVPQYNEQFF.

This clonotype was seen more than once but under ten times. The chain couples TRBV14 to TRBJ1-1, with D hard to call. This CDR3 is 13 amino acids long. The V and J ends lost 6 bases and 7 bases respectively, with 15 bases between them. Germline CDR1 SGHDN, CDR2 FVKESK. The CDR3 loop reads CASRGTSYHEAFF. In DNA, the CDR3 is TGTGCCAGCAGGGGAACAAGCTACCATGAAGCTTTCTTT.

This clonotype turned up a few times. The gene calls are TRBV7-9 and TRBJ2-5, with 9 positions matching TRBD1. CDR1 SEHNR and CDR2 FQNEAQ come from the germline V gene (reference sequence). Trimming cost V 5 bases and J 4 bases; bases outside gene matches: 8. The CDR3 length is 15 residues. The CDR3 DNA reads as TGTGCCAGCAGCGTCTCGACAGGGGGACGAGAGACCCAGTACTTC. Protein: CASSVSTGGRETQYF.

V gene TRBV29-1 combines with J gene TRBJ2-3, with no clear D. Trimming pared 7 bases from V and 9 bases from J, leaving 11 bases between. This CDR3 is built from 10 residues. CDR1 and CDR2 (germline): SQVTM, ANQGSEA. CDR3: CSAIGGTQYF. In DNA, the CDR3 is TGCAGCGCTATCGGCGGCACGCAGTATTTT.

The rearrangement links TRBV4-3 to TRBJ2-1, with 10 positions matching TRBD2. In germline, CDR1 is LGHNA, CDR2 YSLEER. With V trimmed by 0 bases and J by 0 bases, 8 bases remained unmatched. The CDR3 spans 19 residues. CDR3 sequence: CASSQDSLAGVGSYNEQFF. The CDR3 coding sequence is TGCGCCAGCAGCCAAGATAGCCTAGCGGGAGTGGGCTCCTACAATGAGCAGTTCTTC.

This clonotype was picked up many times. V usage is TRBV6-1 and J usage is TRBJ1-5, with 9 bases matching TRBD1. The CDR3 runs to 18 residues. Germline CDR1 and CDR2: MNHNS and SASEGT. V shed 5 bases, J shed 0 bases, and the junction held 11 bases outside the gene matches. CDR3 loop: CASSPYRDRDYSNQPQHF. DNA for the CDR3: TGTGCCAGCAGTCCCTACCGGGACAGGGATTATAGCAATCAGCCCCAGCATTTT.

This clonotype was detected a few times. The V gene is TRBV29-1, the J gene TRBJ1-3, with 8 bases fitting TRBD1. CDR3 length: 15 residues. The junction had 6 bases not matched to a gene; V was cut back by 5 bases and J by 0 bases. CDR1 is SQVTM and CDR2 is ANQGSEA in the germline V gene. The CDR3 DNA reads TGCAGCGTTCGGACAGGGCAAACCTCTGGAAACACCATATATTTT. It specifies CSVRTGQTSGNTIYF.

About this clonotype itself: This clone may be a read error of a much larger clone one base away. The J gene is TRBJ2-1, the V gene TRBV5-1; 16 bases match TRBD2. V dropped 4 bases and J dropped 2; count of bases not matched to a gene: 9. The CDR3 is 19 residues long. Germline V gives CDR1 SGHRS, CDR2 YFSETQ. CDR3 nucleotide sequence: TGCGCCAGCAGCCACCCCGGGACTAGCGGGAGGGCCCCCTACAATGAGCAGTTCTTC. Translation: CASSHPGTSGRAPYNEQFF.

This chain's CDR3 is CASSLDREREQYF. The CDR3 nucleotides are TGCGCCAGCAGCTTGGACCGGGAGCGCGAGCAGTACTTC. V gene TRBV4-1 combines with J gene TRBJ2-7; perhaps TRBD2 as D (6 bases). The germline gives CDR1 MGHRA, CDR2 YSYEKL. The V gene lost 5 bases and the J gene lost 6 bases, with 14 bases spanning the gap. The CDR3 length is 13 residues.

This chain uses TRBV6-5 with TRBJ1-1, with 8 nucleotides matching TRBD1. Germline V gene sequence: CDR1 MNHEY, CDR2 SVGAGI. The CDR3 runs to 16 residues. V lost 6 bases and J lost 4; bases outside the gene matches: 13. The CDR3 coding sequence is TGTGCCAGCAGCAAGACAGGGGCAGGGAGGGGCACTGAAGCTTTCTTT. As protein: CASSKTGAGRGTEAFF.

V and J are TRBV4-2 and TRBJ2-1; 8 nucleotides agree with TRBD1. The germline V gene has CDR1 LGHNA and CDR2 YNFKEQ. The CDR3 length is 17 residues. The trim removed 0 bases at V and 6 bases at J, leaving 10 bases unmatched. CDR3 sequence (DNA): TGTGCCAGCAGCCAAGAGCCAGGGGGCAATAGAGGCAATGAGCAGTTCTTC. This encodes CASSQEPGGNRGNEQFF.

The rearrangement uses TRBV19 and TRBJ2-4; 7 bases align to TRBD2. CDR3 length: 14 amino acids. Germline assignment: CDR1 LNHDA and CDR2 SQIVND (reference sequence). V was clipped by 4 bases and J by 8 bases; unmatched bases: 8. The CDR3 sequence is CASSTGPGRDIQYF. CDR3 DNA: TGTGCCAGTAGTACCGGTCCGGGGAGGGACATTCAGTACTTC.

The V call is TRBV18, the J call TRBJ2-5, with a possible D match to TRBD1 (5 bases). The CDR3 is 14 residues long. Germline values: CDR1 KGHSH, CDR2 LQKENI. The V end lost 3 bases, the J end lost 2 bases, and 10 bases lay between the germline ends. In DNA, the CDR3 is TGTGCCAGCTCACCCGACAGATTTCAAGAGACCCAGTACTTC. It encodes CASSPDRFQETQYF.

This chain connects TRBV11-2 to TRBJ1-1, with a possible D match to TRBD1 (5 bases). Germline V CDR1 and CDR2: SGHAT, FQNNGV. This CDR3 comprises 12 residues. Trimming stripped 1 base from V and 11 bases from J, with 11 bases between. CDR3 bases: TGTGCCAGCAGCTTAGGGGAGGGGCGCGCTTTCTTT. Translated, it gives CASSLGEGRAFF. Complete variable domain (other parts from reference TRBV11-2 and TRBJ1-1): EAGVAQSPRYKIIEKRQSVAFWCNPISGHATLYWYQQILGQGPKLLIQFQNNGVVDDSQLPKDRFSAERLKGVDSTLKIQPAKLEDSAVYLCASSLGEGRAFFGQGTRLTVV.

This clonotype was seen a few times. V and J are TRBV11-2 and TRBJ1-2; unclear D gene. From germline, CDR1 is SGHAT and CDR2 FQNNGV. V dropped 11 bases and J dropped 4 bases, with 20 bases sitting between them. The CDR3 extends over 14 amino acids. The CDR3 region is CASQLTDGGYGYTF. DNA of the CDR3: TGTGCCTCTCAGCTTACGGACGGTGGCTATGGCTACACCTTC.

The CDR3 protein is CASSLGRAGGGQETQYF. DNA for the CDR3: TGTGCCAGCAGCTTAGGGCGAGCGGGAGGCGGCCAAGAGACCCAGTACTTC. This rearrangement joins TRBV7-9 to TRBJ2-5; 9 bases are shared with TRBD2. Unmatched junction bases numbered 7, after V lost 1 base and J lost 1 base. The length of the CDR3 is 17 residues. The germline V gene encodes CDR1 SEHNR and CDR2 FQNEAQ (reference sequence).

In this sample, this clonotype turned up a few times. The chain has TRBV7-8 and TRBJ1-2; D uncertain. V was cut by 5 bases and J by 4 bases, with 14 bases left in between. This CDR3 is 14 amino acids long. Germline V gives CDR1 SGHVS, CDR2 FQNEAQ. CDR3 nucleotide sequence: TGTGCCAGCAGCGGACCCGAGTCGGGCTATGGCTACACCTTC. Amino acids: CASSGPESGYGYTF.

This clonotype was picked up a small number of times. The V gene is TRBV7-2, the J gene TRBJ2-3, with 7 positions matching TRBD2. Trimming took 7 bases from V and 0 from J; bases not matched to a gene: 10. The CDR3 is made up of 16 amino acids. Germline values: CDR1 SGHTA, CDR2 FQGNSA. Here the CDR3 reads CASTVGNSGSTDTQYF. CDR3 bases: TGTGCCAGCACCGTAGGGAATAGCGGGAGCACAGATACGCAGTATTTT.